These T cell receptor beta chains were read from a single sample in a study of T cell changes during pregnancy in multiple sclerosis. Profiling relied on immunoSEQ multiplex PCR, and the TCRdb table lists in-frame clones only, not all of them. Of around 61,000 clones listed, more than 80% are singletons. The specimen comprised peripheral blood, sampled in the first trimester of pregnancy. These receptors were obtained from a female donor in good health, enrolled as a control in a pregnancy study. Both conserved end residues are trimmed from each CDR3. A D gene is named only where the DNA matches it firmly.

V | D | CDR3
TRBV25-1 | TRBD1 | ASSESGQQNTEAF
TRBV19 | . | ASSISGDNEKLF
TRBV9 | . | ASSVAPLMQVAAEAF
TRBV5-1 | TRBD1 | ASSLSRGQGALSYGYT
TRBV30 | . | AWSAGDHEQY
TRBV6-4 | TRBD1 | ASSAETGPGYGYT
TRBV2 | . | ASGGLDLNSPLH
TRBV30 | . | AWSVLGSTDTQY
TRBV7-2 | . | ASSTRTDAYEQY
TRBV30 | . | AWAGGRGQPQH
TRBV7-2 | . | ASSLGQNYGYT
TRBV15 | TRBD1 | ATSRDTGVDTEAF
TRBV19 | TRBD1 | ASSIPMSRGQRVVYEQY
TRBV6-6 | TRBD1 | ASSSGQNYGYT
TRBV7-2 | TRBD1 | ASSLDRGYEQY
TRBV2 | . | ASRRVESYNEQF
TRBV9 | . | ASSVEGGGVHTEAF
TRBV19 | . | ASKDTRLSYEQY
TRBV5-4 | . | ASSFGRGGLSMNTEAF
TRBV27 | TRBD1 | ATRAPDRGDGYT
TRBV4-1 | TRBD1 | ASSQLPGGTNEKLF
TRBV6-6 | . | ASSDSRTRIYGYT
TRBV4-3 | . | ASSQENSGVNEKLF
TRBV7-6 | TRBD2 | ASSLASGNNEQF
TRBV7-9 | TRBD1 | ASSVTALGQGFSTEAF
TRBV11-3 | TRBD1 | ASSSGQGLNEQY
TRBV9 | TRBD1 | ASSVAGQPGQAAGNTIY
TRBV5-4 | TRBD1 | ASSRGGQTNQPQH
TRBV7-2 | TRBD2 | ASSLTGGDTQY
TRBV7-9 | . | ASSATGYEAF
TRBV9 | . | ASSGQAYYGYT
TRBV5-1 | TRBD1 | ASSPPGQRETQY
TRBV6-6 | . | ASRDPGLPSVYEQY
TRBV11-1 | . | ASRPRDSAGSDTDTQY
TRBV9 | TRBD1 | ASSPHTGENSPLH